Described below is a single T cell receptor (beta chain) sequence and its context. As yet, its antigen is unknown. V was shortened by 1 base and J by 6 bases, with 13 bases between the two germline ends. The V gene's germline CDR1 is SEHNR and CDR2 FQNEAQ (reference sequence). The CDR3 sequence is 14 residues long. This sample was taken from a study of shared clonotypes between healthy human individuals. Study outcomes and limitations: Naive subsets, compared against memory subsets, generally had larger estimated richness values. Clonotype sharing among the donors was expected to vary with sequencing depth.

Produced via immunoSEQ multiplex PCR; TCRdb's table is partial and in-frame only. The table includes approximately 640,000 clones, about three quarters detected once. Memory CD4+ cells were the fraction left after CD45RA+ naive selection. The TCR sequence derives from a woman aged 25 to 39 in good health. Sequenced material: memory CD4+ T cells sorted from blood. Subset meaning: CD45RA-negative fraction. The chain uses TRBV7-9 and TRBJ2-7; no firm D call. The CDR3 DNA follows: TGTGCCAGCAGCTTAGGTGGCGCCGTGAGCGAGCAGTACTTC. As protein: CASSLGGAVSEQYF.